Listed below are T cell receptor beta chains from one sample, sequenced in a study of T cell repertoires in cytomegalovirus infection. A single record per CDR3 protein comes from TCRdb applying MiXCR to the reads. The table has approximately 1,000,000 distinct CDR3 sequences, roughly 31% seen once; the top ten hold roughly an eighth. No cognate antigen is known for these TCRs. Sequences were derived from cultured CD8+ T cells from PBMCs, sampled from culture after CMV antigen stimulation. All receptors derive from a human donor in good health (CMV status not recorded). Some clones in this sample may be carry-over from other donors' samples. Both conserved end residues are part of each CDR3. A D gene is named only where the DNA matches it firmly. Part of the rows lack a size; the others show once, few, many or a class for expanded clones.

CDR3nt: TGTGCCAGCAGCCAGAGGACAGCCGACAATGAGCAGTTCTTC
CDR3aa: CASSQRTADNEQFF
v_gene: TRBV3-1
len: 14
j_gene: TRBJ2-1
d_gene: .
abundance: .

CDR3nt: TGCAGCGTGGTTCCTAGTACAGGGAATGGCTACACCTTC
CDR3aa: CSVVPSTGNGYTF
v_gene: TRBV29-1
len: 13
j_gene: TRBJ1-2
d_gene: .
abundance: once

CDR3nt: TGTGCCAGCAGTCGGGGTATCGCCTATGGCTACACCTTC
CDR3aa: CASSRGIAYGYTF
v_gene: TRBV3-1
len: 13
j_gene: TRBJ1-2
d_gene: .
abundance: .

CDR3nt: TGTGCCAGCAGCTCCCTAGCGGGGTCCAAAGATACGCAGTATTTT
CDR3aa: CASSSLAGSKDTQYF
v_gene: TRBV7-6
len: 15
j_gene: TRBJ2-3
d_gene: TRBD2
abundance: many

CDR3nt: TGTGCCAGCAGCCCGGGACAGTCCTCTGGAAACACCATATATTTT
CDR3aa: CASSPGQSSGNTIYF
v_gene: TRBV7-6
len: 15
j_gene: TRBJ1-3
d_gene: TRBD1
abundance: many

CDR3nt: TGTGCCAGCAGCTTAAATGGGAGGGGGGAGACCCAGTACTTC
CDR3aa: CASSLNGRGETQYF
v_gene: TRBV7-2
len: 14
j_gene: TRBJ2-5
d_gene: .
abundance: many

CDR3nt: TGCGCCAGCAGAACGATAGCGGGAAGCACAGATACGCAGTATTTT
CDR3aa: CASRTIAGSTDTQYF
v_gene: TRBV4-1
len: 15
j_gene: TRBJ2-3
d_gene: TRBD2
abundance: .

CDR3nt: TGTGCCAGCAGCCGATCACAGACTTCTAGCAATCAGCCCCAGCATTTT
CDR3aa: CASSRSQTSSNQPQHF
v_gene: TRBV7-8
len: 16
j_gene: TRBJ1-5
d_gene: .
abundance: .

CDR3nt: TGTGCCAGCAGCTTAATGAGAGGACCGAAGGCCGGGGAGCTGTTTTTT
CDR3aa: CASSLMRGPKAGELFF
v_gene: TRBV7-3
len: 16
j_gene: TRBJ2-2
d_gene: .
abundance: .

CDR3nt: TGTGCCAGCAGCCTCGGACAGATTAAGTACTTC
CDR3aa: CASSLGQIKYF
v_gene: TRBV7-6
len: 11
j_gene: TRBJ2-5
d_gene: .
abundance: few

CDR3nt: TGTGCCAGCAGCTTAAATAGCGCACTAAACAATGAGCAGTTCTTC
CDR3aa: CASSLNSALNNEQFF
v_gene: TRBV7-9
len: 15
j_gene: TRBJ2-1
d_gene: .
abundance: many

CDR3nt: TGTGCCAGCAGCTACAGGGGGCGCGGGGAGACCCAGTACTTC
CDR3aa: CASSYRGRGETQYF
v_gene: TRBV7-6
len: 14
j_gene: TRBJ2-5
d_gene: TRBD1
abundance: .

CDR3nt: TGTGCCAGCAGCTTAAGTGCGCCAGGGGACTATGGCTACACCTTC
CDR3aa: CASSLSAPGDYGYTF
v_gene: TRBV7-9
len: 15
j_gene: TRBJ1-2
d_gene: .
abundance: few

CDR3nt: TGTGCCAGCAGTGGGGGGGGTCTAAGCTCCTACAATGAGCAGTTCTTC
CDR3aa: CASSGGGLSSYNEQFF
v_gene: TRBV25-1
len: 16
j_gene: TRBJ2-1
d_gene: TRBD2
abundance: few

CDR3nt: TGCGCCAGCAGCCCTAAGTCAGGGGGCGCTTTCTTT
CDR3aa: CASSPKSGGAFF
v_gene: TRBV4-1
len: 12
j_gene: TRBJ1-1
d_gene: TRBD1
abundance: few

CDR3nt: TGCGCCAGCAGCCAAGATTGGGGGGGGGCCGAAGAGCAGTTCTTC
CDR3aa: CASSQDWGGAEEQFF
v_gene: TRBV4-1
len: 15
j_gene: TRBJ2-1
d_gene: .
abundance: few

CDR3nt: TGTGCCAGCTCCCCAGGGGGGACCAAAAACATTCAGTACTTC
CDR3aa: CASSPGGTKNIQYF
v_gene: TRBV18
len: 14
j_gene: TRBJ2-4
d_gene: .
abundance: .

CDR3nt: TGTGCCAGCAGCGGGACTAGCGGGGGGGCCCTTCTAAGCAATGAGCAGTTCTTC
CDR3aa: CASSGTSGGALLSNEQFF
v_gene: TRBV7-8
len: 18
j_gene: TRBJ2-1
d_gene: TRBD2
abundance: .

CDR3nt: TGTGCCAGCAGCGTCTACAGCGACTCCTACAATGAGCAGTTCTTC
CDR3aa: CASSVYSDSYNEQFF
v_gene: TRBV9
len: 15
j_gene: TRBJ2-1
d_gene: .
abundance: .

CDR3nt: TGTGCCAGCAGCTTATGGGGGGACAGGGTGATAGATACGCAGTATTTT
CDR3aa: CASSLWGDRVIDTQYF
v_gene: TRBV7-9
len: 16
j_gene: TRBJ2-3
d_gene: TRBD1
abundance: many

CDR3nt: TGTGCCAGCAGCTTTCCGGGCGATGGGTTTGACAATGAGCAGTTCTTC
CDR3aa: CASSFPGDGFDNEQFF
v_gene: TRBV7-6
len: 16
j_gene: TRBJ2-1
d_gene: .
abundance: once

CDR3nt: TGTGCCAGTAGTACACGGGCAGGAACCAAAAACATTCAGTACTTC
CDR3aa: CASSTRAGTKNIQYF
v_gene: TRBV19
len: 15
j_gene: TRBJ2-4
d_gene: .
abundance: .

CDR3nt: TGTGCCAGCAGCGTAGAGGGGGAATCTGAAGCTTTCTTT
CDR3aa: CASSVEGESEAFF
v_gene: TRBV9
len: 13
j_gene: TRBJ1-1
d_gene: .
abundance: .

CDR3nt: TGTGCCAGCGCCTCGGTAGACCATCCTGGAAACACCATATATTTT
CDR3aa: CASASVDHPGNTIYF
v_gene: TRBV11-1
len: 15
j_gene: TRBJ1-3
d_gene: .
abundance: .

CDR3nt: TGTGCCAGCAGTTCTGGAAGCGGGGGGCCCAATGAGCAGTTCTTC
CDR3aa: CASSSGSGGPNEQFF
v_gene: TRBV7-6
len: 15
j_gene: TRBJ2-1
d_gene: TRBD2
abundance: .

CDR3nt: TGTGCCATCAGTGAAAGAGGGGGCGAGGAGACCCAGTACTTC
CDR3aa: CAISERGGEETQYF
v_gene: TRBV10-3
len: 14
j_gene: TRBJ2-5
d_gene: TRBD1
abundance: few

CDR3nt: TGTGCCAGCAGTTACGGTCAGGGGGCGAATCAGCCCCAGCATTTT
CDR3aa: CASSYGQGANQPQHF
v_gene: TRBV6-5
len: 15
j_gene: TRBJ1-5
d_gene: TRBD1
abundance: many

CDR3nt: TGTGCCAGCAGTTTAAGGGGGACAGGGGAGGAGAAAAACATTCAGTACTTC
CDR3aa: CASSLRGTGEEKNIQYF
v_gene: TRBV12-3/TRBV12-4
len: 17
j_gene: TRBJ2-4
d_gene: TRBD1
abundance: .

CDR3nt: TGTGCCAGCAGGGTAGCAGATACGCAGTATTTT
CDR3aa: CASRVADTQYF
v_gene: TRBV7-9
len: 11
j_gene: TRBJ2-3
d_gene: .
abundance: few

CDR3nt: TGTGCCAGCAGTAGGGGACAGGGACTCACAGATACGCAGTATTTT
CDR3aa: CASSRGQGLTDTQYF
v_gene: TRBV12-3/TRBV12-4
len: 15
j_gene: TRBJ2-3
d_gene: TRBD1
abundance: few

CDR3nt: TGTGCCAGCAGTCGAGCGGGGCGGTTCCAAGAGACCCAGTACTTC
CDR3aa: CASSRAGRFQETQYF
v_gene: TRBV7-2
len: 15
j_gene: TRBJ2-5
d_gene: TRBD2
abundance: many

CDR3nt: TGTGCCAGTAGGGGACAGATGGTGCCGGACGACTATGGCTACACCTTC
CDR3aa: CASRGQMVPDDYGYTF
v_gene: TRBV19
len: 16
j_gene: TRBJ1-2
d_gene: TRBD1
abundance: few

CDR3nt: TGTGCCAGCAGCATCCCGGGACAGGCCACAGATACGCAGTATTTT
CDR3aa: CASSIPGQATDTQYF
v_gene: TRBV7-8
len: 15
j_gene: TRBJ2-3
d_gene: TRBD1
abundance: many

CDR3nt: TGTGCCAGCAGCCAATTTAGACAGAACACCGGGGAGCTGTTTTTT
CDR3aa: CASSQFRQNTGELFF
v_gene: TRBV14
len: 15
j_gene: TRBJ2-2
d_gene: .
abundance: few

CDR3nt: TGTGCCAGCAAAGGGGGAGGAGATACGCAGTATTTT
CDR3aa: CASKGGGDTQYF
v_gene: TRBV27
len: 12
j_gene: TRBJ2-3
d_gene: .
abundance: once

CDR3nt: TGTGCCAGCCGGACAGGGGTTCCCGGGGAGCTGTTTTTT
CDR3aa: CASRTGVPGELFF
v_gene: TRBV7-9
len: 13
j_gene: TRBJ2-2
d_gene: TRBD1
abundance: few

CDR3nt: TGTGCCAGCAGCTCCGCGGACAAGGGTTTTACGCAGTATTTT
CDR3aa: CASSSADKGFTQYF
v_gene: TRBV7-6
len: 14
j_gene: TRBJ2-3
d_gene: .
abundance: .

CDR3nt: TGTGCCATCAGTGCCGTACGGACAGGGATCTACGAGCAGTACTTC
CDR3aa: CAISAVRTGIYEQYF
v_gene: TRBV10-3
len: 15
j_gene: TRBJ2-7
d_gene: TRBD1
abundance: .

CDR3nt: TGTGCCAGCAGCTTAGCCAGGGGGAATGGCTACACCTTC
CDR3aa: CASSLARGNGYTF
v_gene: TRBV7-6
len: 13
j_gene: TRBJ1-2
d_gene: TRBD1
abundance: few

CDR3nt: TGTGCCATCAGTTACTTTTACAGGGAGGGTGACTACGAGCAGTACTTC
CDR3aa: CAISYFYREGDYEQYF
v_gene: TRBV6-5
len: 16
j_gene: TRBJ2-7
d_gene: .
abundance: .

CDR3nt: TGTGCCACCAGTTCGACAGGGGACATTAACACAGATACGCAGTATTTT
CDR3aa: CATSSTGDINTDTQYF
v_gene: TRBV24-1
len: 16
j_gene: TRBJ2-3
d_gene: TRBD1
abundance: .

CDR3nt: TGTGCCACCAGCAGAGATTCATTGGGCGGCTATGGCTACACCTTC
CDR3aa: CATSRDSLGGYGYTF
v_gene: TRBV15
len: 15
j_gene: TRBJ1-2
d_gene: .
abundance: few

CDR3nt: TGTGCCAGCAGTATACAGACAGGGGGCGAGAATCAGGGGGGGTATAATTCACCCCTCCACTTT
CDR3aa: CASSIQTGGENQGGYNSPLHF
v_gene: TRBV27
len: 21
j_gene: TRBJ1-6
d_gene: TRBD1
abundance: .

CDR3nt: TGTGCCAGTAAGTGGGGGGGCGGCAATCAGCCCCAGCATTTT
CDR3aa: CASKWGGGNQPQHF
v_gene: TRBV19
len: 14
j_gene: TRBJ1-5
d_gene: .
abundance: once